The rows below give T cell receptor beta chains drawn from one sample of a study of cytomegalovirus exposure and HLA in healthy donors. Repertoires were generated with immunoSEQ multiplex PCR, while TCRdb's copy carries only in-frame clones and drops some. The table includes 180,000 or so clones, around 87% detected once. Sequenced: PBMCs. The receptors originated from a woman aged 25 to 39 in good health and CMV-seronegative. Each CDR3 is given with its conserved first and last residue. A D gene is named only where the DNA matches it firmly. Only some rows state a clone size, as once, few, many or a class for expanded clones.

TGTGCCAGCAGCTTACAAAGGACAGGAAATAGCAATCAGCCCCAGCATTTT CASSLQRTGNSNQPQHF TRBV7-2 TRBD1 NA TRBJ1-5
TGTGCCAGCAGTCCCGGGGGGGGGACCTCCTACGAGCAGTACTTC CASSPGGGTSYEQYF TRBV28 TRBD2 NA TRBJ2-7
TGTGCCAGCAGCTTAGAAGACAGGGGGGTTGCTGGGGCTTTCTTT CASSLEDRGVAGAFF TRBV7-9 TRBD1 NA TRBJ1-1
TGTGCCAGCAGCTTCCTTAGCAGGAACACCGGGGAGCTGTTTTTT CASSFLSRNTGELFF TRBV11-2 NA NA TRBJ2-2
TGTGCCTGGAGACTCGACAGGGGGTTTTCACCCCTCCACTTT CAWRLDRGFSPLHF TRBV30 TRBD1 few TRBJ1-6
TGTGCCAGCAGCAGACAGGACTCCTACGAGCAGTACTTC CASSRQDSYEQYF TRBV2 NA few TRBJ2-7
TGCGCCAGCAGCTTGGAGGAGGGACAGCCCCAGCATTTT CASSLEEGQPQHF TRBV5-1 NA once TRBJ1-5
TGTGCCAGCAGCCCAGGGGCTGGAAACACCATATATTTT CASSPGAGNTIYF TRBV7-8 NA NA TRBJ1-3
TGCGCCAGCAGCCAATTGTCTAGTTGGGTCGGGGAGCTGTTTTTT CASSQLSSWVGELFF TRBV4-1 NA once TRBJ2-2
TGTGCCAGCAGCCAGGGACAGGGCTATGGCTACACCTTC CASSQGQGYGYTF TRBV7-2 TRBD1 NA TRBJ1-2